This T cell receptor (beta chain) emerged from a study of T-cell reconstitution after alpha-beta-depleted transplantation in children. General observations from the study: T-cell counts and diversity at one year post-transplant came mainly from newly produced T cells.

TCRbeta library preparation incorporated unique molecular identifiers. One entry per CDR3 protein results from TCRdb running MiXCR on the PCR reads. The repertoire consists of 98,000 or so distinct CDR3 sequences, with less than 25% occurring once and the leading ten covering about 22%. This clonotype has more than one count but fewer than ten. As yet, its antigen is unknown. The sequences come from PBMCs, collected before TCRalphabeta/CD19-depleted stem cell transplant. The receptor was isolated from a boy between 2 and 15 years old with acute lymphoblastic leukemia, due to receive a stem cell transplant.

For the CDR3, the DNA is TGTGCCACCGCTTCTGGGGCCAACGTCCTGACTTTC. Amino acids: CATASGANVLTF. The chain couples TRBV12-3 or TRBV12-4 to TRBJ2-6, with unresolved D. This CDR3 has 12 amino acids. Trimming removed 10 bases at V and 1 base at J, with 5 bases between.